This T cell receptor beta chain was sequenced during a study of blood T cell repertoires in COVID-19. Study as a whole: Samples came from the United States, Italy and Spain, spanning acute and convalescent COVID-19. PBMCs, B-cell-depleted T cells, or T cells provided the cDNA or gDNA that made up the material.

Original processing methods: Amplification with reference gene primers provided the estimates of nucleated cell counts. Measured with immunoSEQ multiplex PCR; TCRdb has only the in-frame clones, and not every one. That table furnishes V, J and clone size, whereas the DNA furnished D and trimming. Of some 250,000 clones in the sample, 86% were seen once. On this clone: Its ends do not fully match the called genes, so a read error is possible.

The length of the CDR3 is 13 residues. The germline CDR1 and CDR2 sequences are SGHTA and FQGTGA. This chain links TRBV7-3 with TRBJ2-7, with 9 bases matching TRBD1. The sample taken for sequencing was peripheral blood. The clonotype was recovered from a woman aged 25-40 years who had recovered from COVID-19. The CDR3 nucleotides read TGTGCCAGCAGCCTCCACCGGGACAGGGTTCCGAACTTC. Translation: CASSLHRDRVPNF.